A single T cell receptor (beta chain) is shown here with its context. The antigen remains unidentified. PCR was performed using 60 Vbeta and 13 Jbeta primers. Clones were read by immunoSEQ multiplex PCR, and TCRdb kept only the in-frame ones, dropping some. The repertoire holds about 120,000 clones, with approximately 79% as singletons. These data come from a study of cytomegalovirus exposure and HLA in healthy donors. Study-level results: Presence/absence analyses assumed roughly uniform sequencing depth across donors, which may not hold. A missense variant in DCLRE1C was later tied to TCR beta V- and J-gene trimming.

V trimming: 7 bases; J trimming: 9 bases; junction bases outside the gene matches: 17. CDR3 length equals 15 residues. Germline V CDR1 and CDR2: SGHVS, FQNEAQ. The sequence was obtained from a man aged 50 to 59 in good health and CMV-seropositive. Sequences were obtained from PBMCs. The chain joins TRBV7-8 to TRBJ2-5; 7 bases align to TRBD1. The CDR3: CASIPRAGAQGAQYF. The CDR3 DNA reads as TGTGCCAGCATTCCCAGGGCAGGGGCGCAGGGGGCCCAGTACTTC.